Listed here are 22 T cell receptor beta chains from one sample, sequenced in a study of neoadjuvant anti-PD-1 for oral cavity cancer (dated by TCRdb to about 2021). Library prep was done by the immunoSEQ multiplex PCR assay. TCRdb carries this immuneACCESS record with in-frame sequences only. Its versions omit some clonotypes, under half of them owing to an unresolved V gene in the studies checked, with the rest unexplained. The sample table lists some 15,000 clones, about 68% of them with a count of one. About 3% of the sample is taken by the ten largest. This specimen's time point label, per the study, means: before neoadjuvant nivolumab. The sequences come from PBMCs, collected before nivolumab (anti-PD-1) treatment. The receptors originated from a person between 40 and 80 years old with oral cavity squamous cell carcinoma.

V is TRBV29-1 and J is TRBJ2-1, with D hard to call. This CDR3 is 12 amino acids long. The V and J ends lost 5 bases and 4 bases respectively, with 9 bases between them. Germline CDR1 is SQVTM and CDR2 is ANQGSEA. The CDR3 DNA reads as TGCAGCGTTCTGGACGGATACAATGAGCAGTTCTTC. Amino acid sequence: CSVLDGYNEQFF.

This clone was counted only a few times. This sequence joins TRBV10-3 and TRBJ1-2; D is unresolved. Germline assignment: CDR1 ENHRY and CDR2 SYGVKD. This CDR3 is 13 amino acids long. The V gene lost 11 bases and the J gene lost 2 bases, with 15 bases spanning the gap. The CDR3 region is CASREGRNYGYTF. In nucleotides, the CDR3 is TGTGCCTCGAGGGAGGGCAGAAACTATGGCTACACCTTC.

This clone occurred once. This sequence joins TRBV6-1 and TRBJ1-1, with a possible D match to TRBD1 (6 bases). The CDR3 runs to 15 residues. V was trimmed by 4 bases and J by 2 bases, leaving 14 bases between them. Per germline, CDR1 MNHNS and CDR2 SASEGT. CDR3 sequence reads: CASSAGGGTNTEAFF. The DNA of the CDR3 is TGTGCCAGCAGTGCGGGAGGGGGTACCAACACTGAAGCTTTCTTT.

This clone was observed a handful of times. As DNA, the CDR3 is TGCGCCAGCAGCCAGGTCCAGGGACAGGCCGGACTTGGGCTGAGTCAGCCCCAGCATTTT. Its translation is CASSQVQGQAGLGLSQPQHF. The chain is built from TRBV4-1 and TRBJ1-5; 8 bases are shared with TRBD1. J gave up 6 bases and V 3 bases, and 22 bases lay outside the gene matches. Germline V lookup: CDR1 MGHRA, CDR2 YSYEKL. There are 20 residues in the CDR3.

This clone was seen a handful of times. For the CDR3, the DNA is TGTGCCTGGAGTCTTAGCGGGGGCTCTGCATCTGGGGCCAACGTCCTGACTTTC. It yields the protein CAWSLSGGSASGANVLTF. V gene TRBV30 combines with J gene TRBJ2-6; 9 bases are a match to TRBD2. Looked up from germline, CDR1 is GTSNPN and CDR2 is SVGIG (reference sequence). Unmatched junction bases numbered 9, after V lost 2 bases and J lost 1 base. There are 18 residues in the CDR3. The entire variable domain, with the rest obtained from reference TRBV30 and TRBJ2-6, is as follows: SQTIHQWPATLVQPVGSPLSLECTVEGTSNPNLYWYRQAAGRGLQLLFYSVGIGQISSEVPQNLSASRPQDRQFILSSKKLLLSDSGFYLCAWSLSGGSASGANVLTFGAGSRLTVL.

This clone was detected only a few times. The rearrangement uses TRBV7-6 and TRBJ2-1; TRBD2 might be the D (7 bases). V gave up 5 bases and J gave up 9 bases, with 20 bases separating them. This CDR3 has 15 amino acids. Germline V gene lookup returns CDR1 SGHVS and CDR2 FNYEAQ. This CDR3 is CASSGRGGSRGEQFF. The CDR3, as DNA: TGTGCCAGCAGCGGTAGGGGGGGCAGCCGGGGTGAGCAGTTCTTC.

V is TRBV10-3 and J is TRBJ2-3, with 8 bases fitting TRBD2. Germline trimming cut 4 bases from V and 6 bases from J; bases unmatched to any gene: 9. The CDR3 contains 15 residues. The germline CDR1 and CDR2 sequences are ENHRY and SYGVKD. For the CDR3, the DNA is TGTGCCATCAGTGTCGGGACGTCGGGAGGGGATACGCAGTATTTT. It yields the protein CAISVGTSGGDTQYF.

V and J are TRBV10-3 and TRBJ1-3; D not certain. V lost 0 bases and J lost 2, with 11 bases in between. Germline CDR1 is ENHRY and CDR2 is SYGVKD. This CDR3 is built from 16 residues. The CDR3: CAISESMIPTGNTIYF. The CDR3 coding sequence is TGTGCCATCAGTGAGTCGATGATACCGACTGGAAACACCATATATTTT.

The rearrangement joins TRBV13 to TRBJ2-7; D not certain. Per the germline V gene, CDR1 is PRHDT and CDR2 is FYEKMQ (reference sequence). The CDR3 covers 14 residues. Trimming cost V 3 bases and J 3 bases, with 12 bases left between them. CDR3 sequence (DNA): TGTGCCAGCAGCTTGGGCGATGGCCTCTACGAGCAGTACTTC. Protein: CASSLGDGLYEQYF.

This chain connects TRBV2 to TRBJ1-1, with 8 bases aligning to TRBD1. V trimming: 10 bases; J trimming: 0 bases; junction bases outside the gene matches: 13. The CDR3 has 16 residues. Germline V gives CDR1 SNHLY, CDR2 FYNNEI. CDR3 in DNA: TGTGCCACCGGGAGGAGGACAGGGAGACTGAACACTGAAGCTTTCTTT. Protein product: CATGRRTGRLNTEAFF.

This clone was counted a few times. The V gene is TRBV19, the J gene TRBJ1-2, with D uncertain. Germline-derived CDR1 and CDR2 are LNHDA and SQIVND (reference sequence). The CDR3 length is 13 residues. Trimming took 0 bases from V and 8 from J, leaving 10 bases between them. CDR3: CASSIDKGFGYTF. CDR3 DNA sequence: TGTGCCAGTAGTATAGACAAGGGCTTCGGCTACACCTTC.

This clone was found a few times. The rearrangement links TRBV4-2 to TRBJ2-7; TRBD2 aligns across 11 bases. The ends lost 1 base at V and 6 bases at J; junction bases unmatched: 17. This CDR3 region has 19 residues. Germline V gene sequence: CDR1 LGHNA, CDR2 YNFKEQ. The CDR3 region is CASSQGRLAGGPRHGEQYF. DNA for the CDR3: TGTGCCAGCAGCCAAGGACGGCTAGCGGGAGGACCGCGTCACGGCGAGCAGTACTTC.

This chain joins TRBV4-1 and TRBJ1-1; no definite D call. CDR3 length: 15 amino acids. V gave up 4 bases and J gave up 0 bases, with 12 bases separating them. The germline gives CDR1 MGHRA, CDR2 YSYEKL. This CDR3 reads CASSLTWLMNTEAFF. The CDR3 region has the DNA TGCGCCAGCAGCCTGACATGGTTGATGAACACTGAAGCTTTCTTT.

There are a few counts of this clone. The chain links TRBV23-1 to TRBJ2-7; D tentatively reads TRBD1 or TRBD2 (5 bases each). TRBV23-1 is filed as an ORF, its function uncertain. Deletions cut 4 bases from V and 1 base from J, with 14 bases between. This CDR3 is 15 amino acids long. Here the CDR3 DNA reads TGCGCCAGCAGTCTCGAGGGGACCTTTTCCTACGAGCAGTACTTC. This codes for CASSLEGTFSYEQYF.

This chain connects TRBV19 to TRBJ2-1, with D hard to call. Germline lookup yields CDR1 LNHDA and CDR2 SQIVND (reference sequence). The V and J ends lost 1 base and 2 bases respectively, with 12 bases between them. The CDR3 contains 16 residues. The CDR3 nucleotides read TGTGCCAGTAGTATAGGTAACAGCCCCCCCTACAATGAGCAGTTCTTC. Translation gives CASSIGNSPPYNEQFF.

J is TRBJ2-2 and V is TRBV5-1; 9 nucleotides align to TRBD1. The CDR3 contains 15 residues. The V segment lost 5 bases and the J segment 5 bases; nucleotides outside the gene matches: 7. Germline V lookup: CDR1 SGHRS, CDR2 YFSETQ. The CDR3 nucleotides are TGCGCCAGCAGAGCTACCGGGACAGGGACCGGGGAGCTGTTTTTT. As protein: CASRATGTGTGELFF.

V gene TRBV11-3 combines with J gene TRBJ2-1; 10 nucleotides align to TRBD1. CDR1 SGHNT and CDR2 YENEEA come from the germline V gene. V shed 5 bases and J 7 bases; nucleotides not matched to a gene: 11. The CDR3 totals 16 residues. For the CDR3, the DNA is TGTGCCAGCAGCCCCTTGGGACAGGGGAGTGGAAATGAGCAGTTCTTC. Encoded protein: CASSPLGQGSGNEQFF.

This chain connects TRBV5-6 to TRBJ2-5; no clear D. V lost 5 bases and J lost 1, with 3 bases in between. Germline V gene lookup returns CDR1 SGHDT and CDR2 YYEEEE. The CDR3 runs 11 residues. The CDR3 sequence: CASRGQETQYF. The CDR3 coding sequence is TGTGCCAGCAGGGGCCAAGAGACCCAGTACTTC. The entire variable domain, with the rest obtained from reference TRBV5-6 and TRBJ2-5, is as follows: DAGVTQSPTHLIKTRGQQVTLRCSPKSGHDTVSWYQQALGQGPQFIFQYYEEEERQRGNFPDRFSGHQFPNYSSELNVNALLLGDSALYLCASRGQETQYFGPGTRLLVL.

The chain carries TRBV19 and TRBJ1-5; D unresolved. V was shortened by 6 bases and J by 1 base, with 7 bases between the two germline ends. CDR1 and CDR2 from the germline V gene are LNHDA and SQIVND (reference sequence). This CDR3 contains 13 residues. The CDR3 region has the DNA TGTGCCAGTAGGGAACTAAGCAATCAGCCCCAGCATTTT. Translating it yields CASRELSNQPQHF. Variable domain in full (rest from reference TRBV19 and TRBJ1-5): DGGITQSPKYLFRKEGQNVTLSCEQNLNHDAMYWYRQDPGQGLRLIYYSQIVNDFQKGDIAEGYSVSREKKESFPLTVTSAQKNPTAFYLCASRELSNQPQHFGDGTRLSIL.

V is TRBV10-3 and J is TRBJ2-2; D gene uncertain. The CDR3 sequence is 14 residues long. Germline lookup yields CDR1 ENHRY and CDR2 SYGVKD. Trimming removed 5 bases at V and 1 base at J, with 8 bases between. CDR3 sequence reads: CAISLQQNTGELFF. The CDR3 DNA reads TGTGCCATCAGTCTACAGCAGAACACCGGGGAGCTGTTTTTT.

The rearrangement links TRBV6-1 to TRBJ1-4, with 7 bases lining up with TRBD1. J gave up 7 bases and V 6 bases, and 5 bases lay outside the gene matches. The CDR3 has 13 residues. CDR1 is MNHNS, CDR2 SASEGT, per germline. CDR3 residues: CASSGQEAEKLFF. CDR3 DNA: TGTGCCAGCAGCGGACAGGAGGCTGAAAAACTGTTTTTT.

This rearrangement joins TRBV6-4 to TRBJ2-1; 10 bases agree with TRBD2. J was trimmed by 4 bases and V by 4 bases; bases with no gene match: 7. The germline V gene encodes CDR1 MRHNA and CDR2 SNTAGT. The CDR3 has 16 amino acids. This CDR3 is CASSVTGLADYNEQFF. In DNA, the CDR3 is TGTGCCAGCAGTGTCACAGGACTAGCGGATTACAATGAGCAGTTCTTC.